This T cell receptor beta chain stems from a study of graft-versus-host responses after intestinal transplantation. Across the study: Transplants were multivisceral, liver-intestinal, or isolated intestinal.

Clones were sequenced by immunoSEQ multiplex PCR, and TCRdb holds only the in-frame ones, with some missing. The sample lists 25,000 to 30,000 clones, about three quarters occurring once. The V gene end was trimmed by 1 base and the J gene end by 1 base; junction bases not matched to a gene: 6. Germline loops: CDR1 SGHTA, CDR2 FQGNSA. The CDR3 contains 18 residues. The study, taken as a whole, reports: Levels of circulating GvH clones at their peak were associated with early post-transplant HvG declines.

Graft tissue was processed to release intraepithelial and lamina propria lymphocytes. Of note for this clone: As yet, its antigen is unknown.

This chain links TRBV7-2 with TRBJ2-6; the match to TRBD1 covers 8 bases. This sequence was found in a human patient who received an intestinal transplant, so some T cells may come from the graft donor. The sample here was ileum tissue, taken 98 days after intestinal transplantation. DNA for the CDR3: TGTGCCAGCAGCTTAGTGGGGACAGGTCTATCTGGGGCCAACGTCCTGACTTTC. Its protein product is CASSLVGTGLSGANVLTF.